A single sample is the source of the 6 T cell receptor beta chains below, sequenced in a study of CD8 T cells in ankylosing spondylitis. TCRdb processed the 5' RACE reads anew with MiXCR; each CDR3 protein has one entry. This table has about 250,000 distinct CDR3 sequences, approximately 30% appearing once. The specimen sequenced was blood, either unsorted or a sorted T cell fraction (not recorded which). The receptors come from a male donor with ankylosing spondylitis or in good health (not recorded which).

This chain connects TRBV29-1 to TRBJ2-7; maybe TRBD1 (5 bases). Germline CDR1 SQVTM, CDR2 ANQGSEA. The CDR3 contains 14 residues. The V end was cut by 4 bases, the J end by 0 bases, with 13 bases between. CDR3 sequence (DNA): TGCAGCGTTGTTCGTTCAGGGCTCTCCTACGAGCAGTACTTC. It yields the protein CSVVRSGLSYEQYF.

CDR3 coding DNA: TGTGCCAGCAGTCGAGGGCCTGGAGCTCTGAACACCATATATTTT. Translation gives CASSRGPGALNTIYF. The rearrangement links TRBV12-3 or TRBV12-4 to TRBJ1-3; D not resolved. Trimming shortened V by 5 bases and J by 7 bases, and 18 bases separated the two germline ends. This CDR3 region has 15 residues.

This clonotype was seen more than once but under ten times. CDR3 sequence reads: CASSFSSLTETQYF. Written as DNA, the CDR3 is TGTGCCAGCAGCTTCTCCAGCTTAACGGAGACCCAGTACTTC. The chain carries TRBV7-9 and TRBJ2-5; no definite D call. V was clipped by 3 bases and J by 5 bases, with 13 bases between them. The CDR3 consists of 14 residues. Germline-derived CDR1 and CDR2 are SEHNR and FQNEAQ (reference sequence).

This clonotype was seen a handful of times. This chain joins TRBV29-1 and TRBJ2-7, with a tentative D call TRBD1 (7 bases). Between the trimmed V and J ends, which lost 4 bases and 6 bases, there was a span of 16 bases. Germline V gene lookup returns CDR1 SQVTM and CDR2 ANQGSEA. There are 13 residues in the CDR3. The CDR3 DNA follows: TGCAGCGTTGTGTCCCAGGGGGGAGTCGAGCAGTACTTC. Translation: CSVVSQGGVEQYF.

This clonotype was seen just once. V is TRBV9 and J is TRBJ2-5, with TRBD2 matching over 7 bases. Trimming took 1 base from V and 1 from J; bases not matched to a gene: 1. CDR1 and CDR2 from the germline V gene are SGDLS and YYNGEE. The CDR3 totals 14 residues. DNA for the CDR3: TGTGCCAGCAGCGTATGGGGGGGCCAAGAGACCCAGTACTTC. This codes for CASSVWGGQETQYF.

A single count supports this clonotype. The V and J genes are TRBV5-1 and TRBJ2-7; D unresolved. The V end lost 0 bases, the J end lost 6 bases, and 10 bases lay between the germline ends. The CDR3 runs to 13 residues. Germline lookup yields CDR1 SGHRS and CDR2 YFSETQ. The CDR3 loop is CASSLGAGSEQYF. The CDR3 DNA reads as TGCGCCAGCAGCTTGGGGGCCGGGTCCGAGCAGTACTTC. Full variable domain (remainder filled in from reference TRBV5-1 and TRBJ2-7): KAGVTQTPRYLIKTRGQQVTLSCSPISGHRSVSWYQQTPGQGLQFLFEYFSETQRNKGNFPGRFSGRQFSNSRSEMNVSTLELGDSALYLCASSLGAGSEQYFGPGTRLTVT.